Described below is a single T cell receptor (beta chain) sequence and its context. Assignments of participants to cohorts depended upon their own reported clinical history. Sequenced by immunoSEQ multiplex PCR; TCRdb stores in-frame clones only, minus some. Of about 330,000 clones in the sample, 80% to 95% were seen once. The record originates from a study of blood T cell repertoires in COVID-19. In germline, CDR1 is LNHDA, CDR2 SQIVND (reference sequence). V lost 6 bases to trimming and J lost 7 bases; unmatched junction nucleotides: 8. CDR3 length equals 15 residues. Specimen: PBMCs or T cells enriched from blood (not recorded which). This rearrangement joins TRBV19 to TRBJ1-6; TRBD1 matches 8 bases. The receptor was derived from a woman aged 25 to 45 who had recovered from COVID-19. CDR3 DNA: TGTGCCAGTAGCGACCAGGGGGCGCGGAATTCACCCCTCCACTTT. It translates to CASSDQGARNSPLHF.